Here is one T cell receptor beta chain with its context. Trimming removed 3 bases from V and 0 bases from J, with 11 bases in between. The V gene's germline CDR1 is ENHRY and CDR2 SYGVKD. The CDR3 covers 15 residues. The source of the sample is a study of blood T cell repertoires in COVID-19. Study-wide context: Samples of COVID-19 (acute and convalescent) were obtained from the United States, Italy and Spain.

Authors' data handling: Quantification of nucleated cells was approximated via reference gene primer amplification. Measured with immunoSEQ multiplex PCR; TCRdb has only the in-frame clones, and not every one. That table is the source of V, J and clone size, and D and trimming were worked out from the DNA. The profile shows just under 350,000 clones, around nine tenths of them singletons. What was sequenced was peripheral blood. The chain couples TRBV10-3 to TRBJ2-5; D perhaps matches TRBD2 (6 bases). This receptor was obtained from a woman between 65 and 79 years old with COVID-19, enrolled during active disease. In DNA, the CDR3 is TGTGCCATCAGTGATGCGGGACTGTACCAAGAGACCCAGTACTTC. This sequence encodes CAISDAGLYQETQYF.